These 15 T cell receptor beta chains originate from one sample sequenced in a study of T cell repertoires in aging, cancer and after chemotherapy. Multiplex touch-down PCR with TRB-A/B primers amplified rearranged V-D-J TRB sequences. TCRdb independently ran MiXCR on the multiplex PCR reads; one entry per CDR3 protein. Counted here are some 19,000 distinct CDR3 sequences, approximately 40% occurring once; the ten biggest clones make up about 15%. The template was genomic DNA from peripheral blood, not RNA. Sequenced input: blood. These receptor sequences come from a human donor with a solid tumor.

This clonotype was seen a few times. This chain uses TRBV19 with TRBJ2-7; 13 nucleotides line up with TRBD2. The germline V gene has CDR1 LNHDA and CDR2 SQIVND (reference sequence). The CDR3 covers 16 residues. The ends lost 3 bases at V and 4 bases at J; junction bases unmatched: 6. The CDR3 region is CASSIRGTSGVYEQYF. CDR3 coding DNA: TGTGCCAGTAGTATCCGCGGGACTAGCGGGGTTTACGAGCAGTACTTC.

This clonotype is medium-sized in the sample. The genes are TRBV19 and TRBJ2-2; D not certain. V was pared by 2 bases and J by 4 bases, with 5 bases between. CDR1 is LNHDA, CDR2 SQIVND, per germline (reference sequence). The CDR3 totals 13 residues. The CDR3 reads CASSILGTGELFF. CDR3 DNA: TGTGCCAGTAGTATATTGGGCACCGGGGAGCTGTTTTTT.

By its share, this clonotype is medium-sized. The chain combines TRBV19 with TRBJ2-1; 13 positions agree with TRBD2. Germline values: CDR1 LNHDA, CDR2 SQIVND (reference sequence). The CDR3 is 17 residues long. After removal of 5 bases from V and 5 bases from J, the junction contained 9 bases not matched to a gene. The CDR3 here is CASSPIPLAGGNNEQFF. The CDR3 DNA follows: TGTGCCAGTAGTCCCATTCCACTAGCGGGAGGGAACAATGAGCAGTTCTTC.

The chain links TRBV18 to TRBJ1-2; the D is unclear. This CDR3 is 14 amino acids long. Germline V gives CDR1 KGHSH, CDR2 LQKENI. The V end was cut by 2 bases, the J end by 0 bases, with 7 bases between. The CDR3 bases are TGTGCCAGCTCACCAAGGCAAACTAACTATGGCTACACCTTC. It yields the protein CASSPRQTNYGYTF.

This chain joins TRBV5-1 and TRBJ2-7; perhaps TRBD1 as D (6 bases). Germline V CDR1 and CDR2: SGHRS, YFSETQ. V gave up 5 bases and J gave up 0 bases, with 15 bases separating them. The CDR3 is 15 amino acids. As DNA, the CDR3 is TGCGCCAGCAGTTGGGGGCCGGACTCCTCCTACGAGCAGTACTTC. Translating it yields CASSWGPDSSYEQYF.

The chain is built from TRBV19 and TRBJ1-3; no clear D gene. Germline loops: CDR1 LNHDA, CDR2 SQIVND (reference sequence). The germline V and J ends were trimmed by 7 bases and 0 bases, with 7 bases remaining between them. The CDR3 runs to 13 residues. This CDR3 reads CASTLISGNTIYF. The CDR3, as DNA: TGTGCCAGTACACTGATCTCTGGAAACACCATATATTTT.

The rearrangement joins TRBV27 to TRBJ2-7; D perhaps matches TRBD2 (5 bases). V was trimmed by 5 bases and J by 3 bases, leaving 17 bases between them. Germline CDR1 MNHEY, CDR2 SMNVEV (reference sequence). The CDR3 totals 15 residues. In nucleotides, the CDR3 is TGTGCCAGCAGTCTGTCCGGAACGGGATACTACGAGCAGTACTTC. This translates into CASSLSGTGYYEQYF.

V gene TRBV6-1 combines with J gene TRBJ2-1; D is undetermined. The CDR3 consists of 12 residues. Per the germline V gene, CDR1 is MNHNS and CDR2 is SASEGT. Trimming cost V 7 bases and J 0 bases, with 4 bases left between them. The CDR3 bases are TGTGCCAGCACGTCCTCCTACAATGAGCAGTTCTTC. It codes for CASTSSYNEQFF.

The genes are TRBV18 and TRBJ2-7; D unresolved. Germline CDR1 and CDR2: KGHSH and LQKENI. The CDR3 length is 13 residues. Trimming removed 5 bases from V and 1 base from J, with 9 bases in between. CDR3 sequence reads: CASSGAGSYEQYF. CDR3 nucleotide sequence: TGTGCCAGCTCAGGAGCAGGTTCCTACGAGCAGTACTTC.

This clonotype was seen a handful of times. The chain carries TRBV18 and TRBJ2-5; TRBD1 matches at 8 bases. From germline, CDR1 is KGHSH and CDR2 LQKENI. V was clipped by 5 bases and J by 2 bases; unmatched bases: 7. The CDR3 contains 15 residues. The CDR3 DNA reads as TGTGCCAGCTCAAACATCGGACAGGGACAAGAGACCCAGTACTTC. Its translation is CASSNIGQGQETQYF.

The chain is built from TRBV5-6 and TRBJ1-2; possibly TRBD1 for D (5 bases). Trimming stripped 3 bases from V and 1 base from J, with 7 bases between. The CDR3 runs to 13 residues. Germline V gene sequence: CDR1 SGHDT, CDR2 YYEEEE. The CDR3 reads CASSSTVNYGYTF. The CDR3 nucleotides read TGTGCCAGCAGCTCGACAGTTAACTATGGCTACACCTTC.

The rearrangement uses TRBV6-1 and TRBJ2-1; 15 positions match TRBD2. The CDR3 contains 15 residues. V shed 5 bases, J shed 8 bases, and the junction held 4 bases outside the gene matches. Germline V lookup: CDR1 MNHNS, CDR2 SASEGT. The CDR3 nucleotides read TGTGCCAGCAGTAGGACTAGCGGGGGGGTCGATGAGCAGTTCTTC. It translates to CASSRTSGGVDEQFF.

This clonotype was counted only a few times. The rearrangement uses TRBV5-6 and TRBJ1-2; D remains ambiguous. The CDR3 has 13 residues. Trimming removed 0 bases from V and 5 bases from J, with 8 bases in between. Germline V CDR1 and CDR2: SGHDT, YYEEEE. CDR3 protein: CASSLEADYGYTF. The CDR3 DNA follows: TGTGCCAGCAGCTTGGAGGCAGATTATGGCTACACCTTC. The whole variable domain, filled in from reference TRBV5-6 and TRBJ1-2, reads DAGVTQSPTHLIKTRGQQVTLRCSPKSGHDTVSWYQQALGQGPQFIFQYYEEEERQRGNFPDRFSGHQFPNYSSELNVNALLLGDSALYLCASSLEADYGYTFGSGTRLTVV.

The chain carries TRBV6-5 and TRBJ2-5, with 8 bases that match TRBD2. The trim removed 8 bases at V and 2 bases at J, leaving 4 bases unmatched. CDR3 length: 13 residues. Germline-derived CDR1 and CDR2 are MNHEY and SVGAGI. In nucleotides, the CDR3 is TGTGCCAGCTCTGCGGGAGGACAAGAGACCCAGTACTTC. Translating gives CASSAGGQETQYF.

This clonotype was detected a few times. The rearrangement uses TRBV19 and TRBJ2-1, with 13 bases fitting TRBD2. Germline assignment: CDR1 LNHDA and CDR2 SQIVND (reference sequence). The V segment lost 6 bases and the J segment 0 bases; nucleotides outside the gene matches: 8. The CDR3 is 18 amino acids. CDR3 sequence reads: CASRRTSGSLSSYNEQFF. CDR3 in DNA: TGTGCCAGTAGAAGGACTAGCGGGAGCTTAAGCTCCTACAATGAGCAGTTCTTC.